Shown below are 25 T cell receptor beta chains from a single sample sequenced in a study of type 1 and type 2 diabetes patients. The PCR template was genomic DNA. Amplification of the beta chain CDR3 used 30 forward and 13 reverse multiplex primers. One entry per CDR3 protein results from TCRdb running MiXCR on the multiplex PCR reads. The sample consists of around 300,000 distinct CDR3 sequences, roughly 48% of them appearing once. The material sequenced was peripheral blood mononuclear cells (PBMCs). The receptors were sampled from a man between 18 and 29 years old with type 2 diabetes.

This chain joins TRBV7-4 and TRBJ2-7, with TRBD1 matching 11 bases. CDR3 length equals 19 residues. Germline-derived CDR1 and CDR2 are SGHVT and SQSDAQ. V shed 1 base and J 0 bases; nucleotides not matched to a gene: 11. CDR3 sequence reads: CASSLDGQGAANYSYEQYF. For the CDR3, the DNA is TGTGCCAGCAGCTTAGATGGACAGGGGGCCGCAAATTACTCCTACGAGCAGTACTTC. Combining the CDR3 with reference TRBV7-4 and TRBJ2-7 gives the whole variable domain GAGVSQSPRYKVAKRGRDVALRCDSISGHVTLYWYRQTLGQGSEVLTYSQSDAQRDKSGRPSGRFSAERPERSVSTLKIQRTEQGDSAVYLCASSLDGQGAANYSYEQYFGPGTRLTVT.

This chain connects TRBV10-3 to TRBJ1-2; no definite D call. V lost 4 bases and J lost 8, with 11 bases in between. CDR3 length equals 12 residues. Germline lookup yields CDR1 ENHRY and CDR2 SYGVKD. The CDR3 loop is CAISGQVVGYTF. CDR3 DNA sequence: TGTGCCATCAGTGGTCAGGTAGTCGGCTACACCTTC.

The chain employs TRBV11-2 and TRBJ1-1; D is undetermined. This CDR3 has 16 amino acids. V dropped 3 bases and J dropped 4 bases, with 18 bases sitting between them. Germline loops: CDR1 SGHAT, CDR2 FQNNGV. The CDR3: CASSFLISLAITEAFF. For the CDR3, the DNA is TGTGCCAGCAGCTTCCTTATCTCGTTGGCAATCACTGAAGCTTTCTTT.

The rearrangement uses TRBV7-2 and TRBJ2-5; D ambiguous. CDR3 length: 11 residues. Germline V CDR1 and CDR2: SGHTA, FQGNSA. V was cut by 5 bases and J by 9 bases, with 10 bases left in between. The CDR3 reads CASSPSRPQYF. In DNA form, the CDR3 reads TGTGCCAGCAGCCCGTCCCGACCCCAGTACTTC.

Points on this clonotype: A much larger clone is a single base away; this may be a read error. The chain carries TRBV15 and TRBJ1-2, with 9 bases that match TRBD1. CDR1 LNHNV and CDR2 YYDKDF come from the germline V gene (reference sequence). The CDR3 is 18 residues long. CDR3 sequence reads: CATSSGTGKQPSYYGCTF. CDR3 nucleotides: TGTGCCACCAGCAGTGGGACAGGGAAACAACCATCCTACTATGGCTGCACCTTC.

The DNA for the CDR3 is TGTGCCATCTCGGGGCGGGGGGGAAACACTGAAGCTTTCTTT. Translation: CAISGRGGNTEAFF. This chain joins TRBV10-3 and TRBJ1-1, with TRBD1 as a possible D gene (5 bases). The length of the CDR3 is 14 residues. V was trimmed by 8 bases and J by 2 bases, leaving 15 bases between them. In germline, CDR1 is ENHRY, CDR2 SYGVKD.

This clonotype came up a few times. The genes are TRBV19 and TRBJ2-1; TRBD2 matches 8 bases. The CDR3 consists of 16 residues. The ends lost 7 bases at V and 0 bases at J; junction bases unmatched: 8. From germline, CDR1 is LNHDA and CDR2 SQIVND (reference sequence). CDR3 nucleotides: TGTGCCAGTACCACCTTCGGGGGGGCCTCCTACAATGAGCAGTTCTTC. This translates into CASTTFGGASYNEQFF.

V is TRBV5-1 and J is TRBJ2-1; TRBD2 agrees at 7 bases. The CDR3 has 15 amino acids. Germline V CDR1 and CDR2: SGHRS, YFSETQ. V shed 4 bases, J shed 5 bases, and the junction held 9 bases outside the gene matches. CDR3 coding DNA: TGCGCCAGCAGCCCCACTAGCGTAGGAAACAATGAGCAGTTCTTC. Encoded protein: CASSPTSVGNNEQFF.

The chain joins TRBV6-6 to TRBJ2-7, with TRBD2 matching over 15 bases. CDR3 length: 19 amino acids. CDR1 and CDR2 from the germline V gene are MNHNY and SVGAGI (reference sequence). J lost 1 base, V lost 6 bases, and 13 bases had no gene match. This CDR3 is CASSPQGTSGGPLSYEQYF. The DNA of the CDR3 is TGTGCCAGCAGCCCCCAGGGGACTAGCGGGGGGCCCTTGTCCTACGAGCAGTACTTC.

The chain uses TRBV19 and TRBJ1-4, with D possibly TRBD1 on 5 matching bases. V was clipped by 7 bases and J by 3 bases, with 12 bases between them. Germline V lookup: CDR1 LNHDA, CDR2 SQIVND (reference sequence). The CDR3 covers 14 residues. The CDR3 reads CASTPGLANEKLFF. The CDR3 coding sequence is TGTGCCAGTACCCCAGGGTTGGCTAATGAAAAACTGTTTTTT.

There are a few counts of this clonotype. The chain recombines TRBV28 with TRBJ1-1; no definite D call. The CDR3 length is 13 residues. Germline V CDR1 and CDR2: MDHEN, SYDVKM. Trimming took 2 bases from V and 4 from J, leaving 8 bases between them. The CDR3 here is CASSLQVLTEAFF. Written as DNA, the CDR3 is TGTGCCAGCAGTTTACAGGTCCTCACTGAAGCTTTCTTT. The whole variable domain, remainder taken from reference TRBV28 and TRBJ1-1, is DVKVTQSSRYLVKRTGEKVFLECVQDMDHENMFWYRQDPGLGLRLIYFSYDVKMKEKGDIPEGYSVSREKKERFSLILESASTNQTSMYLCASSLQVLTEAFFGQGTRLTVV.

This chain uses TRBV19 with TRBJ2-1; unclear D gene. V lost 0 bases and J lost 5, with 5 bases in between. The CDR3 consists of 13 residues. Germline V lookup: CDR1 LNHDA, CDR2 SQIVND (reference sequence). The DNA of the CDR3 is TGTGCCAGTAGTATAGACCCGGACAATGAGCAGTTCTTC. The encoded protein is CASSIDPDNEQFF.

This clonotype was counted a few times. The chain links TRBV12-3 or TRBV12-4 to TRBJ2-2; tentatively, D is TRBD2 (5 bases). The CDR3 spans 13 residues. V lost 6 bases and J lost 6, with 11 bases in between. This CDR3 is CASSFLGAGELFF. CDR3 bases: TGTGCCAGCAGCTTCCTCGGGGCCGGGGAGCTGTTTTTT.

The chain employs TRBV7-2 and TRBJ2-3; D could derive from TRBD1 or TRBD2 (6 bases each). The CDR3 runs 16 residues. V was pared by 3 bases and J by 2 bases, with 15 bases between. The V gene's germline CDR1 is SGHTA and CDR2 FQGNSA. The CDR3 here is CASSFRGGRVTDTQYF. The CDR3 DNA sequence: TGTGCCAGCAGCTTTAGAGGGGGGCGTGTCACAGATACGCAGTATTTT.

J is TRBJ2-1 and V is TRBV7-2; perhaps TRBD2 as D (5 bases). Trimming left V 5 bases short and J 13 bases short, with 12 bases between. CDR3 size: 11 residues. Germline loops: CDR1 SGHTA, CDR2 FQGNSA. The CDR3 bases are TGTGCCAGCAGCATATTACTAGATCAGTTCTTC. Protein sequence: CASSILLDQFF.

The genes are TRBV9 and TRBJ2-7; TRBD1 might be the D (5 bases). The V gene lost 3 bases and the J gene lost 0 bases, with 10 bases spanning the gap. Germline loops: CDR1 SGDLS, CDR2 YYNGEE. This CDR3 contains 14 residues. The CDR3 bases are TGTGCCAGCAGCGAGACTGACAGCTCCTACGAGCAGTACTTC. It encodes CASSETDSSYEQYF.

This clonotype is a singleton in its sample. This chain connects TRBV19 to TRBJ2-6, with a tentative D call TRBD1 (6 bases). This CDR3 region has 17 residues. V was cut by 3 bases and J by 3 bases, with 15 bases left in between. Germline lookup yields CDR1 LNHDA and CDR2 SQIVND (reference sequence). CDR3 amino acids: CASSMMRGQSGANVLTF. CDR3 sequence (DNA): TGTGCCAGTAGTATGATGCGTGGACAGAGTGGGGCCAACGTCCTGACTTTC. The full variable domain, in which reference TRBV19 and TRBJ2-6 provide the parts outside the CDR3, is DGGITQSPKYLFRKEGQNVTLSCEQNLNHDAMYWYRQDPGQGLRLIYYSQIVNDFQKGDIAEGYSVSREKKESFPLTVTSAQKNPTAFYLCASSMMRGQSGANVLTFGAGSRLTVL.

This rearrangement joins TRBV11-2 to TRBJ2-7; D not certain. With 7 bases removed from V and 6 bases from J, the gap between germline ends came to 13 bases. This CDR3 region has 12 residues. Germline V lookup: CDR1 SGHAT, CDR2 FQNNGV. The CDR3 loop is CASTHQPGEQYF. The CDR3 nucleotides read TGTGCCAGCACCCACCAGCCGGGCGAGCAGTACTTC.

This chain uses TRBV25-1 with TRBJ2-7, with D possibly being TRBD1 or TRBD2 (6 bases each). Per germline, CDR1 MGHDK and CDR2 SYGVNS. Trimming removed 1 base from V and 7 bases from J, with 26 bases in between. This CDR3 contains 18 residues. The CDR3 region is CASSESVSYGGPQGEQYF. Here the CDR3 DNA reads TGTGCCAGCAGTGAATCCGTATCCTATGGGGGGCCCCAGGGGGAGCAGTACTTC.

The CDR3 DNA reads TGTGCCAGCAGTTACTCGAATCGTCTGGGGGCCGGCTATGGCTACACCTTC. Its protein is CASSYSNRLGAGYGYTF. The V and J genes are TRBV6-5 and TRBJ1-2; tentative D call: TRBD1 (6 bases). V was clipped by 0 bases and J by 4 bases, with 18 bases between them. Germline V lookup: CDR1 MNHEY, CDR2 SVGAGI. The CDR3 runs to 17 residues.

The chain uses TRBV20-1 and TRBJ2-7; D unresolved. V was shortened by 0 bases and J by 4 bases, with 10 bases between the two germline ends. Germline V gene sequence: CDR1 DFQATT, CDR2 SNEGSKA (reference sequence). CDR3 length: 13 amino acids. CDR3 sequence reads: CSARDQENYEQYF. The CDR3 nucleotides read TGCAGTGCTAGAGATCAGGAGAATTACGAGCAGTACTTC.

This rearrangement joins TRBV19 to TRBJ2-7, with D maybe TRBD1 (6 bases). V dropped 3 bases and J dropped 3 bases, with 15 bases sitting between them. CDR1 LNHDA and CDR2 SQIVND come from the germline V gene (reference sequence). The CDR3 covers 15 residues. CDR3 sequence reads: CASSIYPRTDYEQYF. DNA for the CDR3: TGTGCCAGTAGTATCTACCCCCGGACAGACTACGAGCAGTACTTC.

This clonotype was observed many times. The CDR3 loop reads CATSQHGEAYEQYF. DNA of the CDR3: TGTGCCACCAGTCAGCACGGGGAGGCCTACGAGCAGTACTTC. The chain recombines TRBV15 with TRBJ2-7; weak D call: TRBD2 (6 bases). Germline V gene lookup returns CDR1 LNHNV and CDR2 YYDKDF (reference sequence). Between the trimmed V and J ends, which lost 6 bases and 2 bases, there was a span of 14 bases. The CDR3 covers 14 residues.

V is TRBV20-1 and J is TRBJ2-1; a possible D gene is TRBD2 (6 bases). Germline CDR1 and CDR2: DFQATT and SNEGSKA (reference sequence). Trimming shortened V by 3 bases and J by 0 bases, and 12 bases separated the two germline ends. CDR3 length: 15 amino acids. CDR3 sequence reads: CSASGTGRSYNEQFF. CDR3 sequence (DNA): TGCAGTGCTAGCGGGACTGGCCGCTCCTACAATGAGCAGTTCTTC.

The J gene is TRBJ1-1, the V gene TRBV30; D is unclear. V lost 5 bases to trimming and J lost 4 bases, with 14 bases between them. The CDR3 consists of 13 residues. The germline V gene has CDR1 GTSNPN and CDR2 SVGIG (reference sequence). The CDR3 reads CAWGRPWATEAFF. CDR3 nucleotide sequence: TGTGCCTGGGGTAGGCCCTGGGCCACTGAAGCTTTCTTT.